Each of the 6 T cell receptor beta chains below was sequenced from the same sample in a study of post-analysis software for immune sequencing data. The antigens these receptors bind are not known. Study-level results: In patients, TRBV5-6, TRBV5-1 and TRBV20-1 belonged to five or six TRBV segments found more frequently than in controls.

The authors incorporated unique molecular identifiers into the TCR beta cDNA libraries. TCRdb re-called the PCR reads with MiXCR, one entry per CDR3 protein. The sample lists 550,000 to 700,000 distinct CDR3 sequences, roughly 45% occurring once. The sequenced sample was blood. All receptors derive from a girl aged 5 to 17 with multiple sclerosis.

This clonotype has only a few counts. This sequence joins TRBV12-3 or TRBV12-4 and TRBJ1-5; D is uncertain. The V end was cut by 2 bases, the J end by 3 bases, with 11 bases between. This CDR3 has 15 amino acids. The CDR3 nucleotides are TGTGCCAGCAGTTTACAGGTCAGCCCCAATCAGCCCCAGCATTTT. It encodes CASSLQVSPNQPQHF.

V is TRBV29-1 and J is TRBJ1-2; D call uncertain. V gave up 5 bases and J gave up 2 bases, with 12 bases separating them. Germline V gene lookup returns CDR1 SQVTM and CDR2 ANQGSEA. The CDR3 extends over 13 amino acids. DNA of the CDR3: TGCAGCGTTTGGGAGGTGGGGAACTATGGCTACACCTTC. Its protein product is CSVWEVGNYGYTF.

Only one count was recorded for this clonotype. J is TRBJ2-7 and V is TRBV12-3 or TRBV12-4, with D unresolved. CDR3 length: 15 amino acids. Trimming shortened V by 3 bases and J by 0 bases, and 12 bases separated the two germline ends. CDR3: CASSLGQLISYEQYF. The CDR3 DNA reads as TGTGCCAGCAGTTTGGGCCAGTTAATCTCCTACGAGCAGTACTTC.

CDR3 region: CASSDATDRGGTGELFF. DNA for the CDR3: TGTGCCAGCTCCGATGCGACGGACAGGGGGGGAACCGGGGAGCTGTTTTTT. The V gene is TRBV12-3 or TRBV12-4, the J gene TRBJ2-2; 10 positions agree with TRBD1. This CDR3 is built from 17 residues. Unmatched junction bases numbered 14, after V lost 8 bases and J lost 5 bases.

The gene calls are TRBV20-1 and TRBJ2-5, with 15 bases identical to TRBD2. The germline V gene encodes CDR1 DFQATT and CDR2 SNEGSKA (reference sequence). Trimming cost V 1 base and J 2 bases; bases outside gene matches: 8. The CDR3 consists of 18 residues. For the CDR3, the DNA is TGCAGTGCTAGAGTTGGGACTAGCGGGGGGCACTCTCAAGAGACCCAGTACTTC. As protein: CSARVGTSGGHSQETQYF.

The chain joins TRBV7-3 to TRBJ2-7, with D tentatively TRBD1 (5 bases). The germline gives CDR1 SGHTA, CDR2 FQGTGA. Trimming took 5 bases from V and 7 from J, leaving 15 bases between them. The CDR3 is made up of 13 amino acids. The chain's CDR3 is CASSPAGHGEQYF. The CDR3 region has the DNA TGTGCCAGCAGCCCCGCAGGGCATGGGGAGCAGTACTTC.